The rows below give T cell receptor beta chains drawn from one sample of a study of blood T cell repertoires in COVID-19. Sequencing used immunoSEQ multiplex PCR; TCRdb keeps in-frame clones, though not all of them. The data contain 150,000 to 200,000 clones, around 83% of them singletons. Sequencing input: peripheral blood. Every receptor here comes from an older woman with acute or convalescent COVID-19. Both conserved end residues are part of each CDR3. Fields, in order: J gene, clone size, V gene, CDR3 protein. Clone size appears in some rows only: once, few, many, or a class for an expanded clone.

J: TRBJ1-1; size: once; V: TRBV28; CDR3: CASQTGVNTEAFF
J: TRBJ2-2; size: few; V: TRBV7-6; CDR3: CASSGTGIRNTGELFF
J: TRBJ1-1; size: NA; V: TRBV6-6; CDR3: CASRKDRWMNTEAFF
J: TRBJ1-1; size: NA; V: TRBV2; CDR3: CASSENGGASTEAFF
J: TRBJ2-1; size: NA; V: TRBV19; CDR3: CASRQRGALGEQFF
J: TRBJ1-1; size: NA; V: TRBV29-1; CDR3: CSVRRATREAFF
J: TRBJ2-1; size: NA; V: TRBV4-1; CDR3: CASSPQPGTTYNEQFF
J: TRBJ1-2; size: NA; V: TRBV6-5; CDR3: CASREGAGGYTF
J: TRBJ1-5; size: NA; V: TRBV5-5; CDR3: CASSLDNNQPQHF
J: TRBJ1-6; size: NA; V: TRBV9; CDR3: CASSVTPTVHNSPLHF
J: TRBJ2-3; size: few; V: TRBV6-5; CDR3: CASSRGGWADTQYF